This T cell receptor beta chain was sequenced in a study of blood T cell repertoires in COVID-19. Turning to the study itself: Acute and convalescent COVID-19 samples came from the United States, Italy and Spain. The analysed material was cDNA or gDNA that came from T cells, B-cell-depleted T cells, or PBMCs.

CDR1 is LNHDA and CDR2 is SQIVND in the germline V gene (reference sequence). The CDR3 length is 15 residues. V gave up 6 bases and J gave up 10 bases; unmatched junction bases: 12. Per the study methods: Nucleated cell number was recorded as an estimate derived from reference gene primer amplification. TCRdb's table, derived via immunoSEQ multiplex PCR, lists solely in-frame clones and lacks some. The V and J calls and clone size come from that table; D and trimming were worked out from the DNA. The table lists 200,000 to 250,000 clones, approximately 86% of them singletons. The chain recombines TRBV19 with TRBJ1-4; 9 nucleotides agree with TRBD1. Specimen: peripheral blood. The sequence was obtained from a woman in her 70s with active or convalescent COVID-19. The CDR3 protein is CASSPPGQGQGKLFF. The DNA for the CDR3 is TGTGCCAGTAGCCCACCCGGACAGGGGCAAGGAAAACTGTTTTTT.